Below, 8 T cell receptor beta chains from the same sample are listed, as sequenced in a study of shared clonotypes between healthy human individuals. Sequencing was performed with immunoSEQ multiplex PCR; in TCRdb, only in-frame clones are kept and a portion is missing. Of 850,000 to 1,100,000 clones listed, approximately 80% are singletons. Specimen: memory CD4+ T cells from PBMCs. Indicated subset: CD45RA-negative fraction. The receptor source for this set is a man younger than 35 in good health. Some clones in this sample may be carry-over from other donors' samples.

The chain recombines TRBV20-1 with TRBJ1-1, with D perhaps TRBD1 (5 bases). CDR3 length: 11 amino acids. Trimming shortened V by 6 bases and J by 5 bases, and 10 bases separated the two germline ends. Germline assignment: CDR1 DFQATT and CDR2 SNEGSKA (reference sequence). The CDR3 here is CSAQGDTEAFF. CDR3 nucleotide sequence: TGCAGTGCCCAAGGGGATACTGAAGCTTTCTTT.

V usage is TRBV5-6 and J usage is TRBJ1-5; D unresolved. The CDR3 loop spans 12 amino acids. V was trimmed by 2 bases and J by 6 bases, leaving 6 bases between them. Germline CDR1 SGHDT, CDR2 YYEEEE. CDR3 in DNA: TGTGCCAGCAGCTTTCAAACTCAGCCCCAGCATTTT. Protein sequence: CASSFQTQPQHF. The full variable domain, completed using reference TRBV5-6 and TRBJ1-5, is DAGVTQSPTHLIKTRGQQVTLRCSPKSGHDTVSWYQQALGQGPQFIFQYYEEEERQRGNFPDRFSGHQFPNYSSELNVNALLLGDSALYLCASSFQTQPQHFGDGTRLSIL.

The chain is built from TRBV6-6 and TRBJ1-5, with TRBD1 as a possible D gene (5 bases). Per the germline V gene, CDR1 is MNHNY and CDR2 is SVGAGI (reference sequence). V lost 6 bases, J lost 1 base, and 13 bases lay in between. This CDR3 contains 15 residues. The CDR3 DNA follows: TGTGCCAGCAGCCCCCCCGGGGCGAGCAATCAGCCCCAGCATTTT. Amino acid sequence: CASSPPGASNQPQHF.

J is TRBJ2-3 and V is TRBV11-2, with a possible D match to TRBD1 (5 bases). The CDR3 loop spans 12 amino acids. CDR1 SGHAT and CDR2 FQNNGV come from the germline V gene. V dropped 5 bases and J dropped 14 bases, with 17 bases sitting between them. CDR3 residues: CASSPQARSVYF. CDR3 in DNA: TGTGCCAGCAGCCCACAGGCTCGCAGTGTGTATTTT.

The V call is TRBV7-7, the J call TRBJ2-1; 9 nucleotides line up with TRBD1. The junction had 0 bases not matched to a gene; V was cut back by 4 bases and J by 5 bases. This CDR3 contains 13 residues. Per germline, CDR1 SSHAT and CDR2 FNYEAQ (reference sequence). The CDR3 coding sequence is TGTGCCAGCAGCTGGGACAGGGACAATGAGCAGTTCTTC. Translating gives CASSWDRDNEQFF.

Turning to this clone: This sample also contains other DNA sequences that code for the same CDR3. The V and J genes are TRBV6-6 and TRBJ2-7; D gene unclear. This CDR3 has 15 residues. Per the germline V gene, CDR1 is MNHNY and CDR2 is SVGAGI (reference sequence). V was cut by 0 bases and J by 0 bases, with 9 bases left in between. The CDR3: CASSYSAGNSYEQYF. The DNA for the CDR3 is TGTGCCAGCAGTTACTCTGCTGGAAACTCCTACGAGCAGTACTTC.

The rearrangement links TRBV7-2 to TRBJ2-7; 7 positions match TRBD1. The CDR3 covers 14 residues. J gave up 2 bases and V 5 bases, and 6 bases lay outside the gene matches. The germline gives CDR1 SGHTA, CDR2 FQGNSA. CDR3 loop: CASSPTGQPYEQYF. CDR3 DNA sequence: TGTGCCAGCAGCCCCACGGGACAGCCCTACGAGCAGTACTTC. Full variable domain (remainder filled in from reference TRBV7-2 and TRBJ2-7): GAGVSQSPSNKVTEKGKDVELRCDPISGHTALYWYRQSLGQGLEFLIYFQGNSAPDKSGLPSDRFSAERTGGSVSTLTIQRTQQEDSAVYLCASSPTGQPYEQYFGPGTRLTVT.

The V and J genes are TRBV2 and TRBJ2-4, with 9 bases aligning to TRBD1. The CDR3 covers 15 residues. Germline lookup yields CDR1 SNHLY and CDR2 FYNNEI. V shed 3 bases and J 6 bases; nucleotides not matched to a gene: 6. CDR3 region: CASSEGQGVRNIQYF. In nucleotides, the CDR3 is TGTGCCAGCAGTGAGGGACAGGGCGTAAGAAACATTCAGTACTTC.